This T cell receptor beta chain appears in the sequencing data of a study of CD8+CD57+ T cells in acquired aplastic anemia. Per the germline V gene, CDR1 is DFQATT and CDR2 is SNEGSKA (reference sequence). V lost 0 bases and J lost 2; bases outside the gene matches: 6. This CDR3 has 15 amino acids. The template used for profiling TCR beta VDJ and CDR3 was genomic DNA. TCRdb itself ran the reads through MiXCR, one entry per CDR3 protein. The sample holds under 200,000 distinct CDR3 sequences, 71% seen once. All patients picked for sequencing had shown, by flow cytometry, an expansion of CD8+CD57+ cells.

The chain carries TRBV20-1 and TRBJ2-7, with 8 bases fitting TRBD1. The sample consisted of sorted CD4+, CD8+, or CD8+CD57+ T cells (not recorded which) from PBMCs. The sequence was collected from a human donor with aplastic anemia. The CDR3 region is CSARDLGTGTYEQYF. CDR3 in DNA: TGCAGTGCTAGAGATTTAGGGACAGGTACCTACGAGCAGTACTTC.